The 10 T cell receptor beta chains given below trace back to one sample, sequenced in a study of beta chain features in type 1 diabetes. Overall study results and limits: Type 1 diabetes patients had TCRB CDR3s that were shorter (moderately but significantly so) in all four CD4+ subsets.

Investigators reverse transcribed all isolated RNA, so they sequenced expressed TCRB transcripts. Some clones are missing from TCRdb's copy, which holds only in-frame ones; the method was immunoSEQ multiplex PCR. In the table there are about 370,000 clones, 9.6% of which are singletons. Their recognized antigens are unknown. The sample taken for sequencing was central memory CD4+ T cells from blood. The receptors stem from a man younger than 40 with type 1 diabetes.

The V and J genes are TRBV28 and TRBJ1-5; a possible D gene is TRBD1 (6 bases). CDR1 and CDR2 from the germline V gene are MDHEN and SYDVKM. This CDR3 spans 15 amino acids. The V gene lost 6 bases and the J gene lost 1 base, with 13 bases spanning the gap. The CDR3 sequence is CASRQGGGSNQPQHF. CDR3 in DNA: TGTGCCAGCAGGCAAGGGGGGGGGAGCAATCAGCCCCAGCATTTT.

This rearrangement joins TRBV5-4 to TRBJ2-1; 9 bases align to TRBD2. This CDR3 is built from 18 residues. V lost 5 bases, J lost 4 bases, and 16 bases stayed unmatched. The germline gives CDR1 SGHNT, CDR2 YYREEE (reference sequence). The CDR3, as DNA: TGTGCCAGCAGTCCGACAGGGCGGGGGGGAGGCGGTTACAATGAGCAGTTCTTC. Translation: CASSPTGRGGGGYNEQFF.

In this sample, this clone turned up a few times. The V and J genes are TRBV7-2 and TRBJ2-7, with no clear D. Germline assignment: CDR1 SGHTA and CDR2 FQGNSA. Deletions cut 1 base from V and 0 bases from J, with 7 bases between. The CDR3 consists of 14 residues. CDR3 DNA sequence: TGTGCCAGCAGCTTAGGTTCTAGCTCCTACGAGCAGTACTTC. Translation: CASSLGSSSYEQYF.

This chain uses TRBV15 with TRBJ2-3; TRBD2 agrees at 7 bases. The CDR3 runs 15 residues. V shed 7 bases, J shed 6 bases, and the junction held 13 bases outside the gene matches. Germline V gives CDR1 LNHNV, CDR2 YYDKDF (reference sequence). This CDR3 is CATNPRGLGEDTQYF. In DNA, the CDR3 is TGTGCCACCAACCCGCGGGGGTTGGGGGAGGATACGCAGTATTTT.

There are a few counts of this clone. It may be a read error: a sequence one base away is much more abundant. V is TRBV7-7 and J is TRBJ2-5; TRBD1 agrees at 7 bases. The V segment lost 2 bases and the J segment 4 bases; nucleotides outside the gene matches: 1. Per germline, CDR1 SSHAT and CDR2 FNYEAQ (reference sequence). This CDR3 is 13 amino acids long. The CDR3 DNA follows: TGTGCCAGCAGCTTATCAGGGGGAGAGACCCAGTACTTC. Protein sequence: CASSLSGGETQYF.

The J gene is TRBJ2-3, the V gene TRBV25-1; 8 bases line up with TRBD2. V trimming: 8 bases; J trimming: 3 bases; junction bases outside the gene matches: 7. The CDR3 consists of 14 residues. CDR1 MGHDK and CDR2 SYGVNS come from the germline V gene. CDR3 in amino acids: CASEGTSFTDTQYF. For the CDR3, the DNA is TGTGCCAGCGAAGGGACTAGTTTTACAGATACGCAGTATTTT.

A single count supports this clone. V is TRBV5-4 and J is TRBJ2-1; the D call may be TRBD1 or TRBD2 (5 bases each). The CDR3 length is 13 residues. Per germline, CDR1 SGHNT and CDR2 YYREEE (reference sequence). Trimming removed 2 bases from V and 8 bases from J, with 11 bases in between. The DNA for the CDR3 is TGTGCCAGCAGCTTAGCCAGGGACGATGAGCAGTTCTTC. This encodes CASSLARDDEQFF.

There are many counts of this clone. The chain has TRBV28 and TRBJ2-5; tentatively, D is TRBD2 (6 bases). Trimming pared 6 bases from V and 6 bases from J, leaving 17 bases between. CDR1 and CDR2 from the germline V gene are MDHEN and SYDVKM. The CDR3 is 14 residues long. The chain's CDR3 is CASRAGTGWQTQYF. The CDR3 region has the DNA TGTGCCAGCAGGGCGGGGACGGGGTGGCAGACCCAGTACTTC.

This clone showed up just a few times. The chain uses TRBV9 and TRBJ2-5; 9 bases fit TRBD2. V lost 4 bases and J lost 4; bases outside the gene matches: 11. The length of the CDR3 is 16 residues. Germline-derived CDR1 and CDR2 are SGDLS and YYNGEE. The CDR3 sequence: CASSLVRRREGETQYF. In DNA form, the CDR3 reads TGTGCCAGCAGCTTAGTCCGCAGGCGGGAGGGAGAGACCCAGTACTTC.

The CDR3 nucleotides read TGTGCCAGCAGCCCTGACAGGGTGAGGTTCAACGAGCAGTACTTC. This sequence encodes CASSPDRVRFNEQYF. This chain links TRBV27 with TRBJ2-7; 7 bases match TRBD1. Germline lookup yields CDR1 MNHEY and CDR2 SMNVEV (reference sequence). V lost 6 bases and J lost 5; bases outside the gene matches: 13. The length of the CDR3 is 15 residues.